What follows are 20 T cell receptor beta chains derived from one specimen sequenced in a study of T cells after posttransplantation cyclophosphamide. Generated by immunoSEQ multiplex PCR, the TCRdb table keeps only in-frame clones and is missing some. The table records around 9,000 clones, roughly 98% of them present only once. Sequencing was carried out using naive CD8+ T cells sorted from PBMCs. The source is a man aged 45-65 years in good health, CMV-negative, and a related stem cell transplant donor.

The chain has TRBV27 and TRBJ2-1; 12 positions agree with TRBD2. The germline CDR1 and CDR2 sequences are MNHEY and SMNVEV (reference sequence). Trimming took 5 bases from V and 6 from J; bases not matched to a gene: 17. The CDR3 sequence is 19 residues long. CDR3 coding DNA: TGTGCCAGCAGTCAACCTCTAGCGGGAGGGCCGGTTATGGTCAATGAGCAGTTCTTC. Translation: CASSQPLAGGPVMVNEQFF.

The gene calls are TRBV9 and TRBJ1-1; the match to TRBD1 covers 12 bases. Germline CDR1 and CDR2: SGDLS and YYNGEE. The CDR3 consists of 15 residues. J lost 6 bases, V lost 3 bases, and 6 bases had no gene match. The CDR3 nucleotides are TGTGCCAGCAGCGCCGGGGACAGGGGGCATCCTGAAGCTTTCTTT. This encodes CASSAGDRGHPEAFF. The whole variable domain, filled in from reference TRBV9 and TRBJ1-1, reads DSGVTQTPKHLITATGQRVTLRCSPRSGDLSVYWYQQSLDQGLQFLIQYYNGEERAKGNILERFSAQQFPDLHSELNLSSLELGDSALYFCASSAGDRGHPEAFFGQGTRLTVV.

The chain joins TRBV7-9 to TRBJ1-2, with TRBD1 matching over 8 bases. The CDR3 has 16 amino acids. Germline V lookup: CDR1 SEHNR, CDR2 FQNEAQ (reference sequence). V lost 5 bases to trimming and J lost 3 bases; unmatched junction nucleotides: 11. This chain's CDR3 is CASSPPLEDRDYGYTF. Written as DNA, the CDR3 is TGTGCCAGCAGCCCCCCCCTCGAGGACAGGGACTATGGCTACACCTTC.

The chain uses TRBV4-3 and TRBJ2-1, with TRBD1 identical over 10 bases. Trimming removed 0 bases from V and 6 bases from J; junction bases left unmatched: 5. Germline V gene data show CDR1 as LGHNA and CDR2 as YSLEER. This CDR3 has 16 amino acids. This chain's CDR3 is CASSQEGTGVFNEQFF. The CDR3, as DNA: TGCGCCAGCAGCCAAGAAGGGACAGGGGTGTTCAATGAGCAGTTCTTC.

The genes are TRBV5-8 and TRBJ1-5; 8 bases fit TRBD1. V was clipped by 0 bases and J by 6 bases; unmatched bases: 2. The germline V gene encodes CDR1 SGHTS and CDR2 YDEGEE. This CDR3 contains 14 residues. This chain's CDR3 is CASSLGQGLQPQHF. CDR3 DNA: TGTGCCAGCAGCTTGGGACAGGGGCTTCAGCCCCAGCATTTT. Full variable domain (remainder filled in from reference TRBV5-8 and TRBJ1-5): EAGVTQSPTHLIKTRGQQATLRCSPISGHTSVYWYQQALGLGLQFLLWYDEGEERNRGNFPPRFSGRQFPNYSSELNVNALELEDSALYLCASSLGQGLQPQHFGDGTRLSIL.

The genes are TRBV5-1 and TRBJ2-7; TRBD1 aligns across 7 bases. The CDR3 consists of 15 residues. Germline V gene data show CDR1 as SGHRS and CDR2 as YFSETQ. V was clipped by 0 bases and J by 2 bases; unmatched bases: 5. In DNA form, the CDR3 reads TGCGCCAGCAGCTTGGAGGGACAGATAGCCTACGAGCAGTACTTC. Translation: CASSLEGQIAYEQYF.

The chain has TRBV11-2 and TRBJ2-7, with a possible D match to TRBD2 (6 bases). This CDR3 has 14 residues. CDR1 and CDR2 from the germline V gene are SGHAT and FQNNGV. The V end lost 4 bases, the J end lost 0 bases, and 10 bases lay between the germline ends. The CDR3 DNA follows: TGTGCCAGCAGCTCCCGGGACTTCTCCTACGAGCAGTACTTC. Translating it yields CASSSRDFSYEQYF. Using reference TRBV11-2 and TRBJ2-7 for the parts outside the CDR3, the full variable domain is EAGVAQSPRYKIIEKRQSVAFWCNPISGHATLYWYQQILGQGPKLLIQFQNNGVVDDSQLPKDRFSAERLKGVDSTLKIQPAKLEDSAVYLCASSSRDFSYEQYFGPGTRLTVT.

This chain uses TRBV29-1 with TRBJ1-1; the D gene is possibly TRBD1 (5 bases). There are 14 residues in the CDR3. V lost 2 bases and J lost 4, with 14 bases in between. CDR1 SQVTM and CDR2 ANQGSEA come from the germline V gene. The CDR3 bases are TGCAGCGTTGAAAACCCGGGGGGGGTCACTGAAGCTTTCTTT. It translates to CSVENPGGVTEAFF.

This chain connects TRBV5-8 to TRBJ1-1; D is unclear. Germline-derived CDR1 and CDR2 are SGHTS and YDEGEE. The CDR3 has 14 residues. Trimming left V 3 bases short and J 4 bases short, with 13 bases between. The CDR3 reads CASSSEGLGTEAFF. The CDR3 coding sequence is TGTGCCAGCAGCTCCGAGGGTTTAGGCACTGAAGCTTTCTTT.

This chain joins TRBV7-2 and TRBJ2-7; D not certain. V was shortened by 1 base and J by 2 bases, with 6 bases between the two germline ends. The CDR3 runs to 13 residues. The germline V gene encodes CDR1 SGHTA and CDR2 FQGNSA. The CDR3 region is CASSLGVAYEQYF. DNA of the CDR3: TGTGCCAGCAGCTTAGGAGTGGCCTACGAGCAGTACTTC.

CDR3 sequence: CASSSTRYDYGYTF. DNA for the CDR3: TGTGCCAGCAGTTCGACACGGTACGACTATGGCTACACCTTC. The chain links TRBV6-4 to TRBJ1-2, with D unclear. Germline CDR1 reads MRHNA; CDR2 reads SNTAGT. Trimming shortened V by 5 bases and J by 3 bases, and 13 bases separated the two germline ends. This CDR3 is 14 amino acids long.

This sequence joins TRBV7-8 and TRBJ2-3; 11 bases are a match to TRBD2. Germline V lookup: CDR1 SGHVS, CDR2 FQNEAQ. V shed 6 bases, J shed 1 base, and the junction held 3 bases outside the gene matches. This CDR3 contains 15 residues. CDR3 amino acids: CASRLLAGGTDTQYF. The CDR3 DNA sequence: TGTGCCAGCAGATTACTAGCGGGGGGCACAGATACGCAGTATTTT.

About this clone: The sample contains more than one DNA sequence encoding this CDR3. This rearrangement joins TRBV9 to TRBJ2-1; 7 bases map to TRBD2. J was trimmed by 0 bases and V by 6 bases; bases with no gene match: 9. Per germline, CDR1 SGDLS and CDR2 YYNGEE. The CDR3 is 16 amino acids. In DNA, the CDR3 is TGTGCCAGCAACTGGGGGGGTCTAAGCTCCTACAATGAGCAGTTCTTC. As protein: CASNWGGLSSYNEQFF.

V usage is TRBV4-3 and J usage is TRBJ2-2; 7 bases line up with TRBD1. Trimming cost V 4 bases and J 6 bases; bases outside gene matches: 5. Germline values: CDR1 LGHNA, CDR2 YSLEER. The CDR3 is 14 amino acids. DNA for the CDR3: TGCGCCAGCAGCCGAGACAGGGTGTCCGGGGAGCTGTTTTTT. Translated: CASSRDRVSGELFF.

This chain joins TRBV14 and TRBJ2-7; D gene ambiguous. Trimming took 0 bases from V and 6 from J, leaving 9 bases between them. Germline CDR1 reads SGHDN; CDR2 reads FVKESK. CDR3 length: 13 residues. The CDR3 nucleotides are TGTGCCAGCAGCCAAGATTCGGTTTTCGAGCAGTACTTC. It translates to CASSQDSVFEQYF.

The chain is built from TRBV27 and TRBJ1-3; D is perhaps TRBD1 (5 bases). The germline V and J ends were trimmed by 9 bases and 2 bases, with 8 bases remaining between them. Germline CDR1 MNHEY, CDR2 SMNVEV (reference sequence). CDR3 length: 12 amino acids. The CDR3 nucleotides are TGTGCCAGGTGGACAACTGGAAACACCATATATTTT. It encodes CARWTTGNTIYF.

The chain employs TRBV2 and TRBJ1-5, with TRBD1 matching over 7 bases. Germline V gives CDR1 SNHLY, CDR2 FYNNEI. The V and J ends lost 3 bases and 0 bases, in that order; junction bases with no gene match: 17. The length of the CDR3 is 20 residues. The CDR3 is CASSEIQGIGVRDSNQPQHF. CDR3 nucleotide sequence: TGTGCCAGCAGTGAGATACAGGGGATAGGGGTCCGGGATAGCAATCAGCCCCAGCATTTT.

The rearrangement uses TRBV5-6 and TRBJ1-2, with D tentatively TRBD1 (6 bases). Trimming left V 3 bases short and J 7 bases short, with 13 bases between. The CDR3 runs to 13 residues. Germline CDR1 and CDR2: SGHDT and YYEEEE. The CDR3 bases are TGTGCCAGCAGCTCCGGGACAACCAGTGGCTACACCTTC. It yields the protein CASSSGTTSGYTF.

The chain has TRBV27 and TRBJ2-1; 11 bases match TRBD1. In germline, CDR1 is MNHEY, CDR2 SMNVEV (reference sequence). Germline trimming cut 7 bases from V and 6 bases from J; bases unmatched to any gene: 5. This CDR3 has 14 residues. DNA of the CDR3: TGTGCCAGCAACCAAGGGACAGGGGGCAATGAGCAGTTCTTC. As protein: CASNQGTGGNEQFF.

This chain links TRBV4-1 with TRBJ1-1; perhaps TRBD1 as D (5 bases). The CDR3 runs to 15 residues. CDR1 and CDR2 from the germline V gene are MGHRA and YSYEKL. The V and J ends lost 0 bases and 1 base respectively, with 9 bases between them. The CDR3 DNA sequence: TGCGCCAGCAGCCAAGATTGGGGGGGGAACACTGAAGCTTTCTTT. As protein: CASSQDWGGNTEAFF.